The 4 T cell receptor beta chains reported below all come from one sample, sequenced in a study of blood T cell repertoires in COVID-19. The data were produced by immunoSEQ multiplex PCR, yet TCRdb's version contains in-frame clones alone and is incomplete. The data show 150,000 to 200,000 clones, less than 85% seen once. The sequenced sample was PBMCs or T cells enriched from blood (not recorded which). The receptors shown here come from a woman between 50 and 59 years old who had recovered from COVID-19.

The chain uses TRBV7-9 and TRBJ1-2, with D tentatively TRBD1 (5 bases). The germline V gene has CDR1 SEHNR and CDR2 FQNEAQ (reference sequence). V was cut by 2 bases and J by 7 bases, with 11 bases left in between. This CDR3 has 13 residues. For the CDR3, the DNA is TGTGCCAGCAGCTTAACGGGGGAGGGTGGCTACACCTTC. This encodes CASSLTGEGGYTF.

The CDR3 here is CASSRTAEAFF. CDR3 bases: TGTGCCAGCAGTCGGACAGCAGAAGCTTTCTTT. The chain uses TRBV6-2 or TRBV6-3 and TRBJ1-1, with D perhaps TRBD1 (6 bases). From germline, CDR1 is MNHEY and CDR2 SVGEGT. The CDR3 sequence is 11 residues long. V lost 5 bases, J lost 8 bases, and 9 bases lay in between.

V is TRBV7-9 and J is TRBJ1-5; D may be TRBD1 (5 bases). V lost 3 bases and J 0 bases, leaving 15 bases between the germline ends. CDR3 length: 17 residues. Germline CDR1 reads SEHNR; CDR2 reads FQNEAQ (reference sequence). DNA for the CDR3: TGTGCCAGCAGCTTTGGTCTGACAGCAAATAGCAATCAGCCCCAGCATTTT. Translation: CASSFGLTANSNQPQHF.

The chain couples TRBV7-8 to TRBJ2-3; D call uncertain. Trimming removed 7 bases from V and 1 base from J, with 12 bases in between. Germline assignment: CDR1 SGHVS and CDR2 FQNEAQ. This CDR3 spans 14 amino acids. CDR3 sequence reads: CASTQARGTDTQYF. CDR3 DNA sequence: TGTGCCAGCACCCAGGCGCGAGGCACAGATACGCAGTATTTT.